This TCR beta chain stems from a study of blood T cells in healthy people across ages (dated by TCRdb to the mid-2010s). For context, the study as a whole: In model experiments, template switching captured about one uniquely barcoded TCR beta cDNA molecule for every two T cells. Age-related changes in TCR beta repertoire diversity were measured in the study by deep sequencing normalized with unique cDNA molecular identifiers. To avoid experimental bias, donors of different ages were distributed randomly across sequencing lanes. For two donors (one aged 18 to 30 and one aged 80 or older), the study analyzed two additional independent replicas of 1 million unique cDNA reads from the same blood draw. Donors were grouped into four age groups: young (average 16 years), middle-aged (roughly 40), aged (62) and long-lived (about 82). Overall study results and their limits: As age increased, observed TCR beta diversity per million T cells dropped in a roughly linear way, and a significant reduction was already evident by age 40. Compared with the aged group, more naive CD4+ T cells, fewer expanded clones and increased TCR diversity were shown by the long-lived group, suggesting age selection. Total diversity estimates from one million sequenced T cells were considered lower bounds and underestimates. Observed TCR beta diversity correlated strongly with the percentage of naive T cells measured by flow cytometry. Because the CMV infection status of the donors was unknown, age-related changes in expanded clonotypes may potentially have been confounded. Conclusive comparison of naive and antigen-experienced compartments was prevented by the profiling of bulk unsorted PBMCs.

Donors were a few dozen systemically healthy Caucasian individuals from Russia aged roughly 6 to 90 years. Each donor gave approximately 9.4 milliliters of peripheral blood, drawn into EDTA-treated Vacutainer tubes. Ficoll-Paque density-gradient centrifugation was used to isolate PBMCs, with at least 6.5 million per sample. Trizol reagent was used to extract total RNA from the PBMCs, yielding at least 6 micrograms per sample. Naive CD45RAhigh/CD27high T cell percentages were measured by flow cytometry on a PBMC aliquot from every donor. As concerns this clonotype: It lacks a known antigen. Qualities for individual bases were not recorded, and no much larger clone is one base off.

The method behind the library was 5' RACE. This sample was sequenced with an Illumina HiSeq 2500. The second PCR ran for about 7 to 11 cycles and used a J-beta primer mix along with a sample-barcoded 5' primer. A unique molecular identifier was introduced onto each TCR beta cDNA molecule by a template-switch 5' adaptor carrying 12 random nucleotides. At least 2.5 million CDR3-containing paired-end reads were obtained from each sample. First-strand cDNA synthesis was performed from all RNA using the Mint cDNA synthesis kit, with priming by a TRBC-specific oligonucleotide. Following uracil-DNA glycosylase treatment, all cDNA underwent a first 18-cycle PCR with the universal primers M1SS and BC2_uni_R. Under the source paper's analysis protocol: Normalization of each sample was performed by random selection of 1 million high-quality reads, each carrying a distinct molecular identifier. Instead of being binned into consensus sequences, reads with shared molecular identifiers were discarded. MiTCR, run with a Q25 quality threshold and the strictest error-elimination algorithm, handled CDR3 identification, clonotype clustering and error correction. A nonparametric unseen species model using Euler transformation provided a lower-bound estimate of total TCR beta diversity. TCRdb's own reprocessing of the public reads used fastp at Q25 and MiXCR and kept productive beta chains. Each CDR3 protein gets just one entry, which takes the most common genes and DNA from the rows behind it. The V and J calls, along with clone size, are taken from TCRdb and not from the paper's own processing. Here the sample has fewer than 1,000,000 distinct CDR3 sequences; about 47% occur a single time. The ten biggest clones cover 15% to 20% of the sample.

CDR1 and CDR2 are drawn from the germline V gene: SGHAT, FQNNGV. Spanning cysteine to phenylalanine, the CDR3 consists of 15 amino acids. The entry retains the CDR3 DNA only, 45 bases that are in frame from base 1. Trimming removed 4 bases from V and 3 bases from J; the gene matches leave 8 bases unexplained. Source material: blood. The chain is encoded by TRBV11-2 joined to TRBJ2-7, with 8 bases aligning to TRBD1. The TCR was taken from an elderly man in good health. CDR3 region: CASSSNDRGNYEQYF. The DNA sequence follows: TGTGCCAGCAGCTCCAACGACAGGGGAAACTACGAGCAGTACTTC.